A few counts support the clone carrying this T cell receptor (beta chain). Generated by immunoSEQ multiplex PCR, the TCRdb table keeps only in-frame clones and is missing some. The sample includes over 150,000 clones, about 85% of them seen just once. These data come from a study of blood T cell repertoires in COVID-19. Overall study: Sources were T cells, B-cell-depleted T cells, or PBMCs; the material itself was cDNA or gDNA.

Germline CDR1 reads LNHDA; CDR2 reads SQIVND (reference sequence). Trimming cost V 3 bases and J 0 bases; bases outside gene matches: 4. The CDR3 consists of 15 residues. The TCR was taken from a man between 60 and 75 years old with COVID-19, enrolled during active disease. The chain links TRBV19 to TRBJ2-5; 7 bases are a match to TRBD1. The material sequenced was peripheral blood. CDR3 residues: CASSMGQPNQETQYF. The CDR3 DNA is TGTGCCAGTAGTATGGGACAGCCGAACCAAGAGACCCAGTACTTC.